The 25 T cell receptor beta chains below all came from one sample that was sequenced in a study of blood T cell repertoires in COVID-19. TCRdb keeps only in-frame clones here, not all; method: immunoSEQ multiplex PCR. The sample lists more than 60,000 clones, around nine tenths seen once, with roughly 9.1% in the top ten. Sequencing input: PBMCs or T cells enriched from blood (not recorded which). The receptors shown here come from a middle-aged woman who had recovered from COVID-19.

The chain has TRBV5-1 and TRBJ2-7; TRBD2 is a possible D gene (6 bases). The CDR3 extends over 12 amino acids. The V gene lost 3 bases and the J gene lost 3 bases, with 7 bases spanning the gap. In germline, CDR1 is SGHRS, CDR2 YFSETQ. For the CDR3, the DNA is TGCGCCAGCAGCTCGACTAGCTACGAGCAGTACTTC. Encoded protein: CASSSTSYEQYF. The variable domain in full, with the rest retrieved from reference TRBV5-1 and TRBJ2-7, is KAGVTQTPRYLIKTRGQQVTLSCSPISGHRSVSWYQQTPGQGLQFLFEYFSETQRNKGNFPGRFSGRQFSNSRSEMNVSTLELGDSALYLCASSSTSYEQYFGPGTRLTVT.

The rearrangement joins TRBV7-6 to TRBJ2-7, with 8 nucleotides matching TRBD1. The germline V gene encodes CDR1 SGHVS and CDR2 FNYEAQ. The CDR3 extends over 14 amino acids. Trimming removed 5 bases from V and 3 bases from J; junction bases left unmatched: 6. The DNA of the CDR3 is TGTGCCAGCAGCCCCCGGACAGGGAGCTACGAGCAGTACTTC. This encodes CASSPRTGSYEQYF.

The chain is built from TRBV9 and TRBJ2-2; possible D gene TRBD2, 7 bases. Germline lookup yields CDR1 SGDLS and CDR2 YYNGEE. The ends were cut back, 0 bases at V and 2 bases at J, with 11 bases in the middle. The CDR3 has 16 residues. In DNA form, the CDR3 reads TGTGCCAGCAGCGTAGCGGGGGGCCTCAACACCGGGGAGCTGTTTTTT. Its protein product is CASSVAGGLNTGELFF. The full variable domain, with the rest looked up from reference TRBV9 and TRBJ2-2, is DSGVTQTPKHLITATGQRVTLRCSPRSGDLSVYWYQQSLDQGLQFLIQYYNGEERAKGNILERFSAQQFPDLHSELNLSSLELGDSALYFCASSVAGGLNTGELFFGEGSRLTVL.

This clone appeared once. The chain carries TRBV19 and TRBJ2-7; D remains ambiguous. The V end was cut by 0 bases, the J end by 3 bases, with 3 bases between. Germline V CDR1 and CDR2: LNHDA, SQIVND (reference sequence). This CDR3 spans 12 amino acids. The DNA for the CDR3 is TGTGCCAGTAGTATAGACATCTACGAGCAGTACTTC. Translating gives CASSIDIYEQYF.

CDR3 nucleotides: TGTGCCAGCAGTTTGACAGGGCAGATCTACAATGAGCAGTTCTTC. It yields the protein CASSLTGQIYNEQFF. The rearrangement uses TRBV9 and TRBJ2-1; 7 bases are shared with TRBD1. V lost 5 bases, J lost 3 bases, and 8 bases stayed unmatched. CDR1 and CDR2 (germline): SGDLS, YYNGEE. The CDR3 is 15 residues long.

The chain couples TRBV5-1 to TRBJ2-1, with 9 bases fitting TRBD1. Germline V gene sequence: CDR1 SGHRS, CDR2 YFSETQ. The V gene end was trimmed by 3 bases and the J gene end by 10 bases; junction bases not matched to a gene: 14. This CDR3 has 16 amino acids. DNA for the CDR3: TGCGCCAGCAGCTGGGGCTTAAGGGACAGGGCTGTGGAGCAGTTCTTC. Amino acids: CASSWGLRDRAVEQFF. Full variable domain (remainder filled in from reference TRBV5-1 and TRBJ2-1): KAGVTQTPRYLIKTRGQQVTLSCSPISGHRSVSWYQQTPGQGLQFLFEYFSETQRNKGNFPGRFSGRQFSNSRSEMNVSTLELGDSALYLCASSWGLRDRAVEQFFGPGTRLTVL.

CDR3 sequence: CASSTSGGAWETQYF. The CDR3 nucleotides are TGTGCCAGCAGCACTAGCGGGGGGGCATGGGAGACCCAGTACTTC. J is TRBJ2-5 and V is TRBV27; TRBD2 matches at 13 bases. The CDR3 sequence is 15 residues long. CDR1 is MNHEY and CDR2 is SMNVEV in the germline V gene (reference sequence). J was trimmed by 5 bases and V by 6 bases; bases with no gene match: 6.

Written as DNA, the CDR3 is TGTGCCAGCAGCTTTGTGGCGGGGGGGACCACCCATGAGCAGTTCTTC. It translates to CASSFVAGGTTHEQFF. The V call is TRBV5-4, the J call TRBJ2-1; 9 nucleotides align to TRBD2. The germline V gene has CDR1 SGHNT and CDR2 YYREEE (reference sequence). Trimming removed 2 bases from V and 8 bases from J; junction bases left unmatched: 11. The CDR3 is 16 amino acids.

CDR3 in amino acids: CASTRGTGGGTGELFF. CDR3 nucleotides: TGTGCCAGCACCCGAGGGACAGGGGGCGGGACCGGGGAGCTGTTTTTT. The chain combines TRBV9 with TRBJ2-2; 12 bases fit TRBD1. CDR1 and CDR2 (germline): SGDLS, YYNGEE. This CDR3 has 16 amino acids. Losses at the gene ends were 6 bases for V and 5 bases for J; bases not matched to a gene: 8.

This rearrangement joins TRBV5-1 to TRBJ2-7; 9 bases match TRBD2. The V and J ends lost 0 bases and 0 bases, in that order; junction bases with no gene match: 10. Germline V gives CDR1 SGHRS, CDR2 YFSETQ. The CDR3 spans 18 residues. CDR3 DNA: TGCGCCAGCAGCTTGGGAGTTAGCGGGGGATACAGCTCCTACGAGCAGTACTTC. It encodes CASSLGVSGGYSSYEQYF. Full variable domain (missing parts from reference TRBV5-1 and TRBJ2-7): KAGVTQTPRYLIKTRGQQVTLSCSPISGHRSVSWYQQTPGQGLQFLFEYFSETQRNKGNFPGRFSGRQFSNSRSEMNVSTLELGDSALYLCASSLGVSGGYSSYEQYFGPGTRLTVT.

The V and J genes are TRBV27 and TRBJ1-5; 7 bases match TRBD1. Germline assignment: CDR1 MNHEY and CDR2 SMNVEV (reference sequence). V was clipped by 1 base and J by 4 bases; unmatched bases: 4. This CDR3 comprises 15 residues. The CDR3 bases are TGTGCCAGCAGTTTATTGGGACAGAGAAATCAGCCCCAGCATTTT. Translation gives CASSLLGQRNQPQHF.

This rearrangement joins TRBV19 to TRBJ2-1, with 7 bases that match TRBD1. This CDR3 spans 13 amino acids. V dropped 9 bases and J dropped 3; count of bases not matched to a gene: 5. Germline V CDR1 and CDR2: LNHDA, SQIVND (reference sequence). CDR3 in amino acids: CASRDSLYNEQFF. DNA for the CDR3: TGTGCCAGCCGGGACAGCCTCTACAATGAGCAGTTCTTC. The full variable domain, its missing parts supplied by reference TRBV19 and TRBJ2-1, is DGGITQSPKYLFRKEGQNVTLSCEQNLNHDAMYWYRQDPGQGLRLIYYSQIVNDFQKGDIAEGYSVSREKKESFPLTVTSAQKNPTAFYLCASRDSLYNEQFFGPGTRLTVL.

The chain employs TRBV6-1 and TRBJ2-4; D is perhaps TRBD2 (6 bases). CDR3 length: 15 amino acids. Germline V gene lookup returns CDR1 MNHNS and CDR2 SASEGT. V shed 2 bases and J shed 6 bases, with 14 bases lying between them. CDR3 DNA sequence: TGTGCCAGCAGTGAATACTCAGGGAGGACAAACATTCAGTACTTC. Protein: CASSEYSGRTNIQYF.

This clone appeared a single time. V and J are TRBV3-1 (or the pseudogene TRBV3-2) and TRBJ2-2; 10 bases align to TRBD1. The CDR3 covers 19 residues. Germline CDR1 LGHDT, CDR2 YNNKEL (reference sequence). J gave up 6 bases and V 6 bases, and 19 bases lay outside the gene matches. CDR3 region: CASSPPRGRDRGFPGELFF. CDR3 coding DNA: TGTGCCAGCAGTCCCCCCCGGGGTCGGGACAGGGGATTTCCCGGGGAGCTGTTTTTT.

The chain couples TRBV15 to TRBJ2-5; D may be TRBD1 (5 bases). Germline loops: CDR1 LNHNV, CDR2 YYDKDF (reference sequence). V lost 0 bases, J lost 0 bases, and 11 bases lay in between. This CDR3 has 16 residues. The CDR3, as DNA: TGTGCCACCAGCAGAGATCCAGGGTTGAACCAAGAGACCCAGTACTTC. It is translated as CATSRDPGLNQETQYF.

The chain recombines TRBV15 with TRBJ2-5; the match to TRBD1 covers 8 bases. The length of the CDR3 is 13 residues. V was pared by 5 bases and J by 5 bases, with 4 bases of the junction left unmatched. The V gene's germline CDR1 is LNHNV and CDR2 YYDKDF (reference sequence). The CDR3 DNA sequence: TGTGCCACCAGCCCGACAGGGGAGGAGACCCAGTACTTC. It encodes CATSPTGEETQYF.

V gene TRBV5-1 combines with J gene TRBJ2-1; 10 bases map to TRBD2. Per germline, CDR1 SGHRS and CDR2 YFSETQ. The CDR3 contains 15 residues. The V and J ends lost 5 bases and 2 bases, in that order; junction bases with no gene match: 4. The CDR3: CASRSSGGAYNEQFF. As DNA, the CDR3 is TGCGCCAGCAGATCCAGCGGGGGGGCCTACAATGAGCAGTTCTTC.

V and J are TRBV18 and TRBJ1-1; possibly TRBD1 for D (6 bases). The CDR3 contains 14 residues. The V end lost 2 bases, the J end lost 4 bases, and 11 bases lay between the germline ends. The germline V gene has CDR1 KGHSH and CDR2 LQKENI. Here the CDR3 reads CASSPSLGATEAFF. For the CDR3, the DNA is TGTGCCAGCTCACCATCACTGGGGGCCACTGAAGCTTTCTTT.

The chain recombines TRBV3-1 (or the pseudogene TRBV3-2) with TRBJ1-5, with a tentative D call TRBD1 (5 bases). The CDR3 is 16 residues long. Looked up from germline, CDR1 is LGHDT and CDR2 is YNNKEL (reference sequence). Trimming shortened V by 3 bases and J by 2 bases, and 14 bases separated the two germline ends. CDR3 nucleotides: TGTGCCAGCAGCCAGATGGGCGGGGGGGGCAATCAGCCCCAGCATTTT. It codes for CASSQMGGGGNQPQHF.

This clone is a singleton in its sample. V is TRBV19 and J is TRBJ2-7; 10 bases are a match to TRBD1. V shed 5 bases, J shed 5 bases, and the junction held 3 bases outside the gene matches. The length of the CDR3 is 13 residues. The V gene's germline CDR1 is LNHDA and CDR2 SQIVND (reference sequence). CDR3 loop: CASSFGQGDEQYF. The CDR3, as DNA: TGTGCCAGTAGTTTCGGACAGGGGGACGAGCAGTACTTC.

CDR3 bases: TGTGTCAGAAGCTTAGGACAGGGCGACGGCTACACCTTC. It translates to CVRSLGQGDGYTF. The chain couples TRBV7-5 to TRBJ1-2; the table's D call, TRBD1, has no DNA check behind it. TRBV7-5 has pseudogene status. This CDR3 is 13 amino acids long.

V gene TRBV4-2 combines with J gene TRBJ2-3; D not certain. Germline V gives CDR1 LGHNA, CDR2 YNFKEQ. V dropped 0 bases and J dropped 5 bases, with 3 bases sitting between them. This CDR3 has 12 amino acids. DNA of the CDR3: TGTGCCAGCAGCCAAGATATAGATACGCAGTATTTT. Its translation is CASSQDIDTQYF.

The rearrangement links TRBV5-6 to TRBJ2-2; perhaps TRBD1 as D (8 bases). The length of the CDR3 is 15 residues. Germline values: CDR1 SGHDT, CDR2 YYEEEE. V was cut by 5 bases and J by 3 bases, with 14 bases left in between. Here the CDR3 reads CASSRQGRDTGELFF. The DNA for the CDR3 is TGTGCCAGCAGTCGACAGGGGAGGGACACCGGGGAGCTGTTTTTT.

V and J are TRBV10-1 and TRBJ2-1; TRBD2 agrees at 10 bases. CDR1 WNHNN and CDR2 SYGVQD come from the germline V gene (reference sequence). V lost 0 bases, J lost 0 bases, and 5 bases stayed unmatched. The CDR3 contains 18 residues. The CDR3 nucleotides are TGCGCCAGCAGTGAGTCTAGCGGGGGGATGAGCTCCTACAATGAGCAGTTCTTC. As protein: CASSESSGGMSSYNEQFF.

In its sample, this clone was seen a few times. The chain is built from TRBV14 and TRBJ1-2; D is uncertain. V lost 0 bases and J lost 2, with 4 bases in between. This CDR3 is 13 amino acids long. Germline values: CDR1 SGHDN, CDR2 FVKESK. CDR3 nucleotide sequence: TGTGCCAGCAGCCAAGATCAGAACTATGGCTACACCTTC. Its protein is CASSQDQNYGYTF.